This T cell receptor (beta chain) appears in the sequencing data of a study of HIV-infected children after antiretroviral therapy interruption. Study in general: Interruption-arm sampling covered weeks 0, 12, interruption end (24 or 48), and about 3 years post-study. In continuous treatment, analyzed samples were from weeks 0, 48 and 150. Study conclusions and caveats: The Gini coefficient of naive CD4+ repertoires rose, returning to baseline by 3 years.

A 3' RACE protocol on RNA, with unique molecular identifiers, produced the TCR library. MiXCR, run by TCRdb on the 3' RACE reads, gives a single entry per CDR3 protein. Here the sample spans 40,000 to 55,000 distinct CDR3 sequences, roughly 4.5% being singletons. The sample's treatment: PENTA 11 planned treatment interruption arm or continuous ART arm. Cryopreserved PBMC samples required at least 5 million viable cells. This clonotype is medium-sized by share. Its cognate antigen is unknown. The V gene end was trimmed by 1 base and the J gene end by 6 bases; junction bases not matched to a gene: 15. This CDR3 has 19 amino acids. CDR1 is SGHVS, CDR2 FNYEAQ, per germline.

The TCR originated in a pool of human donors with HIV. This chain uses TRBV7-6 with TRBJ2-5, with TRBD2 matching 12 bases. The sample was CD45RA+ CD4+ T cells from PBMCs, pooled from several time points, taken from a donor given antiretroviral therapy, either interrupted or continuous. Subset in this sample: naive CD4+ CD45RA+ CD45RO- T cells. In DNA form, the CDR3 reads TGTGCCAGCAGCTTAGAGGCGGCTAGCGGGAGGGCCACGGCGAAGACCCAGTACTTC. Translation: CASSLEAASGRATAKTQYF. Full variable domain (outside the CDR3, taken from reference TRBV7-6 and TRBJ2-5): GAGVSQSPRYKVTKRGQDVALRCDPISGHVSLYWYRQALGQGPEFLTYFNYEAQQDKSGLPNDRFSAERPEGSISTLTIQRTEQRDSAMYRCASSLEAASGRATAKTQYFGPGTRLLVL.